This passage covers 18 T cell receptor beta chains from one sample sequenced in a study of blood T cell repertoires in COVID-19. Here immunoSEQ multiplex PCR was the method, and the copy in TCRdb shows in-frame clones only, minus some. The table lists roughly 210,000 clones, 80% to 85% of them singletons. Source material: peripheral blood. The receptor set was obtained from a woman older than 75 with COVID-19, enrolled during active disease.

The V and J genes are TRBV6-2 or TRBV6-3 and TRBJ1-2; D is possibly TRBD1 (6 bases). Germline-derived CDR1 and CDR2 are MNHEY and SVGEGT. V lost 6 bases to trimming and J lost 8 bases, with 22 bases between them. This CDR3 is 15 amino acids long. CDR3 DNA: TGTGCCAGCAGCCCCGTCGGGGGGCTCGGTTTCGGCTACACCTTC. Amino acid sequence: CASSPVGGLGFGYTF.

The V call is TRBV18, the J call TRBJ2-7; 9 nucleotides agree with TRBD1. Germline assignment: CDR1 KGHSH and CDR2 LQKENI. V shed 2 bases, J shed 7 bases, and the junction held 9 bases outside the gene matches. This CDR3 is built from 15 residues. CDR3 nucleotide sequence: TGTGCCAGCTCACCATTCACAGGGGGCGAGGGGGAGCAGTACTTC. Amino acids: CASSPFTGGEGEQYF.

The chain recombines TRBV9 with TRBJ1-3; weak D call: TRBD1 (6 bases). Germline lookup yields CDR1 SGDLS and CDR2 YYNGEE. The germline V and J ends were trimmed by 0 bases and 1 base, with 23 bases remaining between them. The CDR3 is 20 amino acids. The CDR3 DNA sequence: TGTGCCAGCAGCGTAGAGGGGGTCCCCTCACAGGGACATTCTGGAAACACCATATATTTT. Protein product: CASSVEGVPSQGHSGNTIYF.

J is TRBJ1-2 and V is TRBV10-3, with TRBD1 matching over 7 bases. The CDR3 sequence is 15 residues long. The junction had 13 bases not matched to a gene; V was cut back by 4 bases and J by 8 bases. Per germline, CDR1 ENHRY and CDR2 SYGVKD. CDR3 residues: CAISGGGSFTGGYTF. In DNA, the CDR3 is TGTGCCATCAGTGGAGGGGGCAGCTTTACCGGAGGCTACACCTTC.

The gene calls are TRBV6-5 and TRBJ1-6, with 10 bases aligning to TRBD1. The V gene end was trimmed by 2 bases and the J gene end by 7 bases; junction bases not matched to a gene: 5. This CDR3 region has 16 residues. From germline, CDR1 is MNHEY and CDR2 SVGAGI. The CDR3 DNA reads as TGTGCCAGCAGTTACGGTGGGACAGGGGAAAATTCACCCCTCCACTTT. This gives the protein CASSYGGTGENSPLHF.

The CDR3 DNA reads as TGTGCCAGCAGCGTTGGAGGGCGAGGCTATGGCTACACCTTC. Protein: CASSVGGRGYGYTF. The chain employs TRBV2 and TRBJ1-2; D gene unclear. The CDR3 loop spans 14 amino acids. Trimming cost V 6 bases and J 4 bases, with 15 bases left between them. Germline CDR1 SNHLY, CDR2 FYNNEI.

DNA for the CDR3: TGTGCCAGCAGTTTATCGACACTCAGCTATGGCTACACCTTC. Protein sequence: CASSLSTLSYGYTF. The gene calls are TRBV27 and TRBJ1-2, with D unresolved. The CDR3 loop spans 14 amino acids. The V end was cut by 0 bases, the J end by 4 bases, with 9 bases between. The V gene's germline CDR1 is MNHEY and CDR2 SMNVEV (reference sequence).

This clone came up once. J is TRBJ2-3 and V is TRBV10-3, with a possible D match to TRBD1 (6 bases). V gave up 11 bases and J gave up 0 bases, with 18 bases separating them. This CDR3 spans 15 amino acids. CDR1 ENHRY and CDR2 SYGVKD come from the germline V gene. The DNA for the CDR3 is TGTGCCGCTTGGCCCGGGACAACTAGCACAGATACGCAGTATTTT. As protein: CAAWPGTTSTDTQYF.

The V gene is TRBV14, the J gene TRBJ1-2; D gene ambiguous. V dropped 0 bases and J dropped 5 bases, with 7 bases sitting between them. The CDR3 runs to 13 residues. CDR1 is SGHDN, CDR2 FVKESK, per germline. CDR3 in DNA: TGTGCCAGCAGCCAAGAGGGGAGTTATGGCTACACCTTC. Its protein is CASSQEGSYGYTF.

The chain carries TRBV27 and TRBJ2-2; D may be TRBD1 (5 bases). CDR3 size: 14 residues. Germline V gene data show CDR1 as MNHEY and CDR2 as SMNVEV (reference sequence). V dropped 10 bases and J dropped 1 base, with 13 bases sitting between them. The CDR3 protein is CANDTQGNTGELFF. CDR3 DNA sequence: TGTGCCAACGATACCCAGGGGAACACCGGGGAGCTGTTTTTT.

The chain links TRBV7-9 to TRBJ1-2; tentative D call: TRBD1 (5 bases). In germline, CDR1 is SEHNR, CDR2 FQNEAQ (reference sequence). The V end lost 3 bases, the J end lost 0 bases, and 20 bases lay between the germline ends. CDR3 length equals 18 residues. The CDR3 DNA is TGTGCCAGCAGCTTGTGGGGGGTCCCCCCAGCTACTAACTATGGCTACACCTTC. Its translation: CASSLWGVPPATNYGYTF.

The DNA of the CDR3 is TGTGCCAGCAGCTCCCTAGCGGGGGGGCCGGGCGAGCAGTACTTC. Residues: CASSSLAGGPGEQYF. V usage is TRBV5-4 and J usage is TRBJ2-7, with 12 bases fitting TRBD2. The V and J ends lost 3 bases and 6 bases, in that order; junction bases with no gene match: 7. The germline CDR1 and CDR2 sequences are SGHNT and YYREEE (reference sequence). The length of the CDR3 is 15 residues.

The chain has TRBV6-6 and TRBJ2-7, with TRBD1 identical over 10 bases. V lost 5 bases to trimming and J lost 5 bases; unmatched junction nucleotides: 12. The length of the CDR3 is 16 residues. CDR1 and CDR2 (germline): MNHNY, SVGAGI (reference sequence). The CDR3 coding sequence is TGTGCCAGCAGTCAGTTTGAGACAGGGGGCTTGGACGAGCAGTACTTC. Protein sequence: CASSQFETGGLDEQYF.

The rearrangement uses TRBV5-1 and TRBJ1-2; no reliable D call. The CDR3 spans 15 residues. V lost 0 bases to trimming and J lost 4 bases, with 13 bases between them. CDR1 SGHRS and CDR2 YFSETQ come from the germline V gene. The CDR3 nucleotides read TGCGCCAGCAGCTTGGAGGGCGGGGTGGGCTATGGCTACACCTTC. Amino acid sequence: CASSLEGGVGYGYTF.

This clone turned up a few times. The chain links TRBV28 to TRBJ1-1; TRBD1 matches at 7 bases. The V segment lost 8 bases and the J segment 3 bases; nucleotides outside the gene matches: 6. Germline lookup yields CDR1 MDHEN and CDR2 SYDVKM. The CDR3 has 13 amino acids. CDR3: CASRLDRYTEAFF. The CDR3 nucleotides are TGTGCCAGCCGGTTGGACAGGTACACTGAAGCTTTCTTT.

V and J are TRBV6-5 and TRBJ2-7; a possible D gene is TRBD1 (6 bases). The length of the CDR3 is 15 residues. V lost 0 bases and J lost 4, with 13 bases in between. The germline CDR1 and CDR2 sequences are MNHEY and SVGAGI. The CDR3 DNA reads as TGTGCCAGCAGTTACTCGAAGCAGGGGCCGTACGAGCAGTACGTC. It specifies CASSYSKQGPYEQYV.

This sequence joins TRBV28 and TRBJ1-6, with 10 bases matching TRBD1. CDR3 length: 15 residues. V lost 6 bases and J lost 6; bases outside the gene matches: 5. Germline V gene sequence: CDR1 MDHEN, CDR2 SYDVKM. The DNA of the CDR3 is TGTGCCAGCAGCCGAGGGACAGGGGCTAATTCACCCCTCCACTTT. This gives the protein CASSRGTGANSPLHF. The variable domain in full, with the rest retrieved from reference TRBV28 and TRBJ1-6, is DVKVTQSSRYLVKRTGEKVFLECVQDMDHENMFWYRQDPGLGLRLIYFSYDVKMKEKGDIPEGYSVSREKKERFSLILESASTNQTSMYLCASSRGTGANSPLHFGNGTRLTVT.

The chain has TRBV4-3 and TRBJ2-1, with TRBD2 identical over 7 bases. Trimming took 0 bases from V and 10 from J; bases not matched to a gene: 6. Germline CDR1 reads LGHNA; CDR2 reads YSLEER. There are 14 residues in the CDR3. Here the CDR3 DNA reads TGCGCCAGCAGCCAAGATTTGGGGGGGGAAGAGCAGTTCTTC. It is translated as CASSQDLGGEEQFF.